This T cell receptor (beta chain) came from a study of regulatory T cells in long-lasting Graves disease. The table lists this clonotype with many counts. As for time point: newly diagnosed GD, antithyroid drugs for less than 3 months. Generation of the TCR library employed RNA extracted from PBMCs. It was an endocrinology department in Xi'an, China, that provided the patients. Sequencing libraries for TCR beta were prepared with iRepertoire HTBI primers and Arm-PCR of CDR3 regions. TCRdb processed the multiplex PCR reads anew with MiXCR; each CDR3 protein has one entry. This table has roughly 530,000 distinct CDR3 sequences, about 15% appearing once. This sample also belongs to another study, concerning T cells in Graves' hyperthyroidism and ophthalmopathy. From that study: First-round RT-PCR of the TCR CDR3 relied on the HTBI primer set.

The sequence came from a woman aged 40-60 years with Graves disease. The source was peripheral blood mononuclear cells (PBMCs), collected at new diagnosis, from a patient treated with antithyroid drugs.

CDR3 protein: CASTRGGEAFF. The CDR3 region has the DNA TGTGCCAGCACTAGAGGAGGTGAAGCTTTCTTT. This chain joins TRBV3-1 and TRBJ1-1, with D unresolved. This CDR3 has 11 residues. V was pared by 7 bases and J by 7 bases, with 10 bases between. Germline V gene lookup returns CDR1 LGHDT and CDR2 YNNKEL (reference sequence).